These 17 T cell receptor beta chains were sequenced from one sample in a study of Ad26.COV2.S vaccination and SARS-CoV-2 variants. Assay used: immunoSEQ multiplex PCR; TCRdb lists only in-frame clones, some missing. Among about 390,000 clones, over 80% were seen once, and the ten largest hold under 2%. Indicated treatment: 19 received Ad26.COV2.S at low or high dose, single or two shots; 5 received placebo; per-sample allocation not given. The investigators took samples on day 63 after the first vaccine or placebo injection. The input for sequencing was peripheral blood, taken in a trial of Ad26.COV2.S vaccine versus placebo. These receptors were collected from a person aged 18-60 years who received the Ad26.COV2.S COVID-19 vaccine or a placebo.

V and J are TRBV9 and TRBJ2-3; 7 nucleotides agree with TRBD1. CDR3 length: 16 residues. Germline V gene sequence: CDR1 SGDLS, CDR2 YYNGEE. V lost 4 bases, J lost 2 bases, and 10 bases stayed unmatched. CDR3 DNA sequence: TGTGCCAGCAGCTACCCAGGGGGTGGGTTCACAGATACGCAGTATTTT. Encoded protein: CASSYPGGGFTDTQYF. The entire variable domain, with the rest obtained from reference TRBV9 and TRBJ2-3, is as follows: DSGVTQTPKHLITATGQRVTLRCSPRSGDLSVYWYQQSLDQGLQFLIQYYNGEERAKGNILERFSAQQFPDLHSELNLSSLELGDSALYFCASSYPGGGFTDTQYFGPGTRLTVL.

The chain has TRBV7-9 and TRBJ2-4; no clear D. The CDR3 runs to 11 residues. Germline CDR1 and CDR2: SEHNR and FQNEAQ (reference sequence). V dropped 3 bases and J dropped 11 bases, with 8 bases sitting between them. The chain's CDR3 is CASSFNEFQYF. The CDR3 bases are TGTGCCAGCAGCTTTAATGAGTTTCAGTACTTC.

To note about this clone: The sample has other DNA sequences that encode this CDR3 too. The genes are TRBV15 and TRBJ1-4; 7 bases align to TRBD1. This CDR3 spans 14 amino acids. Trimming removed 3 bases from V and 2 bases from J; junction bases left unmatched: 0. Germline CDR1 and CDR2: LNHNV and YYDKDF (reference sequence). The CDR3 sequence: CATSRDRTNEKLFF. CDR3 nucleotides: TGTGCCACCAGCAGGGACAGGACTAATGAAAAACTGTTTTTT.

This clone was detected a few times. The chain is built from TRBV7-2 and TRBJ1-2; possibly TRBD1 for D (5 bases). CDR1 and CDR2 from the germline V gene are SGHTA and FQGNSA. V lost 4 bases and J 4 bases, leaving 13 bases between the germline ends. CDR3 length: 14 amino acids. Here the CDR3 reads CASSSRGGAYGYTF. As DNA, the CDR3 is TGTGCCAGCAGCTCCCGTGGAGGGGCCTATGGCTACACCTTC.

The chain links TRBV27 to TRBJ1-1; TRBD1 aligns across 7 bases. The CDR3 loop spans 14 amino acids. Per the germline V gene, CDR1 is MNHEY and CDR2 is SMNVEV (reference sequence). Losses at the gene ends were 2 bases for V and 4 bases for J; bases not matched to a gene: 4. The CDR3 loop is CASSLSRGGTEAFF. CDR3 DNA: TGTGCCAGCAGTTTAAGCAGGGGGGGCACTGAAGCTTTCTTT.

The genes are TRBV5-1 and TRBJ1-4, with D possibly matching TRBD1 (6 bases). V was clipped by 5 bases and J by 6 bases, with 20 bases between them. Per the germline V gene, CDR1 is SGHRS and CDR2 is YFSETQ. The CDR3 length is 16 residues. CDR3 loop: CASRAPSRQGYEKLFF. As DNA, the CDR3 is TGCGCCAGCAGAGCCCCTTCCCGGCAGGGGTATGAAAAACTGTTTTTT. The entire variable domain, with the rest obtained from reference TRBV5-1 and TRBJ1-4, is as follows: KAGVTQTPRYLIKTRGQQVTLSCSPISGHRSVSWYQQTPGQGLQFLFEYFSETQRNKGNFPGRFSGRQFSNSRSEMNVSTLELGDSALYLCASRAPSRQGYEKLFFGSGTQLSVL.

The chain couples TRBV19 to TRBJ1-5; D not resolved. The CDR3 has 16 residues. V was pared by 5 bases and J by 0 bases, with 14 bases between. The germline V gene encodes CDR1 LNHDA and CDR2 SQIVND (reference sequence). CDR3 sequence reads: CASSDRAAYSNQPQHF. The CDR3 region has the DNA TGTGCCAGTAGTGATCGGGCAGCGTATAGCAATCAGCCCCAGCATTTT.

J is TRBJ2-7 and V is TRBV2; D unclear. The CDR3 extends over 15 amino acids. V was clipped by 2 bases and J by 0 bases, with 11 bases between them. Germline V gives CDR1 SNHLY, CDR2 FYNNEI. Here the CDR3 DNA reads TGTGCCAGCAGTGAATCCCCCCGAGACTCCTACGAGCAGTACTTC. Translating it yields CASSESPRDSYEQYF. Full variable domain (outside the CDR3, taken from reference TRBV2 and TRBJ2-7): EPEVTQTPSHQVTQMGQEVILRCVPISNHLYFYWYRQILGQKVEFLVSFYNNEISEKSEIFDDQFSVERPDGSNFTLKIRSTKLEDSAMYFCASSESPRDSYEQYFGPGTRLTVT.

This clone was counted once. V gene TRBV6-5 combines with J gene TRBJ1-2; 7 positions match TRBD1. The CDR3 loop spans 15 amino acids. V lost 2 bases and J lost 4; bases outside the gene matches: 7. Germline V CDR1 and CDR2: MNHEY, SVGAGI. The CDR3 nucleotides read TGTGCCAGCAGTTACACCTACAGGGGTCCCTATGGCTACACCTTC. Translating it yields CASSYTYRGPYGYTF.

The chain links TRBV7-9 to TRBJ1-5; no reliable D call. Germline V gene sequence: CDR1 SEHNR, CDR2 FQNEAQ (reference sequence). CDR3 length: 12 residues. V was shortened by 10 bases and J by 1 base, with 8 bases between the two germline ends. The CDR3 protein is CATGQSNQPQHF. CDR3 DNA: TGTGCCACCGGCCAGAGCAATCAGCCCCAGCATTTT.

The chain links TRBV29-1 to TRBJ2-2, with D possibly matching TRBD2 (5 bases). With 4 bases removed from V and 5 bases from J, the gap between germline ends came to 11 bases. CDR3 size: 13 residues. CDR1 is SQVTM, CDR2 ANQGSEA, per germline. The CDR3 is CSVARGVTGELFF. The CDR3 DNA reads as TGCAGCGTTGCTCGGGGAGTGACCGGGGAGCTGTTTTTT.

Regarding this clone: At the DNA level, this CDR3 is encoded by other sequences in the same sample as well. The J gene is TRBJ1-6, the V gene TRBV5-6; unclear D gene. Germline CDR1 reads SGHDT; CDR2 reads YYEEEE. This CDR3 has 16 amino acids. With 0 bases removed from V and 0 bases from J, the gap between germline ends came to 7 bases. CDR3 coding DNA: TGTGCCAGCAGCTTGGGGGTGAGCTCCTATAATTCACCCCTCCACTTT. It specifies CASSLGVSSYNSPLHF. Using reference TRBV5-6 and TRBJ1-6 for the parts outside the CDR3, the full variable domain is DAGVTQSPTHLIKTRGQQVTLRCSPKSGHDTVSWYQQALGQGPQFIFQYYEEEERQRGNFPDRFSGHQFPNYSSELNVNALLLGDSALYLCASSLGVSSYNSPLHFGNGTRLTVT.

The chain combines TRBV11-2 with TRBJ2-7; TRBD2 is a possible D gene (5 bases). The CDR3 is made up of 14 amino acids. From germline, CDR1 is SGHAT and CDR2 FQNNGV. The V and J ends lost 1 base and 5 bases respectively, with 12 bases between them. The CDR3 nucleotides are TGTGCCAGCAGCTTAGGGCTAGCTAGGGACGAGCAGTACTTC. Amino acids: CASSLGLARDEQYF.

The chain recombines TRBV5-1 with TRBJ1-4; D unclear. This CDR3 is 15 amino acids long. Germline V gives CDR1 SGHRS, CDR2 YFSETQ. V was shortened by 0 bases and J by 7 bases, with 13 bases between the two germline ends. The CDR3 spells CASSLGLLVGEKLFF. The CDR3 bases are TGCGCCAGCAGCTTGGGTTTGTTAGTCGGTGAAAAACTGTTTTTT. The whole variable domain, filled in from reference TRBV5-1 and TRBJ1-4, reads KAGVTQTPRYLIKTRGQQVTLSCSPISGHRSVSWYQQTPGQGLQFLFEYFSETQRNKGNFPGRFSGRQFSNSRSEMNVSTLELGDSALYLCASSLGLLVGEKLFFGSGTQLSVL.

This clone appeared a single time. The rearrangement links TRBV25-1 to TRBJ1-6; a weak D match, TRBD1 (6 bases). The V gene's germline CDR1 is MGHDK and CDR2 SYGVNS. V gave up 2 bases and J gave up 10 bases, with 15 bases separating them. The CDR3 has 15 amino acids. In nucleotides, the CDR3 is TGTGCCAGCAGTGAAGGGGGGGCGGTCACCTCACCCCTCCACTTT. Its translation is CASSEGGAVTSPLHF.

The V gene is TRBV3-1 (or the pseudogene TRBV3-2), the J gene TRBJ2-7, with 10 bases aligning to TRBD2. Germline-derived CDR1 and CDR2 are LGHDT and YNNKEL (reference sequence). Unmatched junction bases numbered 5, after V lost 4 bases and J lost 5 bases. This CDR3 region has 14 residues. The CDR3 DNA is TGTGCCAGCAGCCTTCGACTAGCGGGTCACGAGCAGTACTTC. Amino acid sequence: CASSLRLAGHEQYF.

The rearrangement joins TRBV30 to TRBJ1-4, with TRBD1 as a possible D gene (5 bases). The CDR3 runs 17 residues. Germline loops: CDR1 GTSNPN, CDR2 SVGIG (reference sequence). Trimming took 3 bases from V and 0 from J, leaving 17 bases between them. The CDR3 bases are TGTGCCTGGAGCCCTGGGAGGGGAGGAACAACTAATGAAAAACTGTTTTTT. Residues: CAWSPGRGGTTNEKLFF.